The 24 T cell receptor beta chains listed next were all sequenced from one sample in a study of spatial heterogeneity in lung cancer. Time point of the sample: sample taken at primary tumor resection. Researchers sequenced whole RNA taken from tumor, nontumor lung or frozen PBMC without sorting. TCRdb reprocessed the 5' RACE reads via MiXCR and lists one record per CDR3 protein. The table shows 19,000 or so distinct CDR3 sequences, with about 21% occurring only once. The sequencing here drew on PBMCs, taken at surgery. The receptors were gathered from a female donor with early-stage non-small cell lung cancer.

The CDR3 coding sequence is TGCGCCAGCAGTCTAGCAGGGAATAGCAATCAGCCCCAGCATTTT. Amino acids: CASSLAGNSNQPQHF. The chain combines TRBV10-2 with TRBJ1-5; D may be TRBD1 (5 bases). The CDR3 spans 15 residues. CDR1 and CDR2 (germline): WSHSY, SAAADI. V was clipped by 5 bases and J by 0 bases, with 11 bases between them.

This clonotype was seen a few times. The chain is built from TRBV7-2 and TRBJ2-7; 11 nucleotides agree with TRBD2. In germline, CDR1 is SGHTA, CDR2 FQGNSA. J lost 1 base, V lost 6 bases, and 8 bases had no gene match. The CDR3 sequence is 16 residues long. The CDR3 DNA sequence: TGTGCCAGCAGTCCTAGACTAGCGGGGCCATCCTACGAGCAGTACGTC. This translates into CASSPRLAGPSYEQYV.

In its sample, this clonotype ranks as medium-sized. The chain employs TRBV20-1 and TRBJ2-7, with 9 bases matching TRBD1. Trimming at V came to 0 bases and at J to 2 bases, leaving 11 bases not matched to a gene. The germline V gene encodes CDR1 DFQATT and CDR2 SNEGSKA (reference sequence). The CDR3 is 17 residues long. The CDR3 DNA reads TGCAGTGCTAGAGACAGTGGTCGACAGGGGGGAGCCTACGAGCAGTACTTC. Translation: CSARDSGRQGGAYEQYF.

This sequence joins TRBV10-2 and TRBJ1-5; TRBD1 matches at 9 bases. This CDR3 has 15 residues. The V gene end was trimmed by 3 bases and the J gene end by 2 bases; junction bases not matched to a gene: 2. CDR1 WSHSY and CDR2 SAAADI come from the germline V gene. This CDR3 is CASSDRDRGNQPQHF. The DNA of the CDR3 is TGCGCCAGCAGTGATAGGGACAGGGGCAATCAGCCCCAGCATTTT.

This clonotype was seen many times. The chain's CDR3 is CSARVEKGADTQYF. The DNA of the CDR3 is TGCAGTGCTAGAGTGGAGAAGGGTGCAGATACGCAGTATTTT. V usage is TRBV20-1 and J usage is TRBJ2-3; the D is unclear. Germline CDR1 and CDR2: DFQATT and SNEGSKA (reference sequence). The germline V and J ends were trimmed by 1 base and 4 bases, with 12 bases remaining between them. This CDR3 has 14 residues.

This clonotype was recorded many times. The chain has TRBV6-5 and TRBJ2-7, with a possible D match to TRBD2 (6 bases). The CDR3 consists of 13 residues. CDR1 is MNHEY and CDR2 is SVGAGI in the germline V gene. V gave up 6 bases and J gave up 2 bases, with 11 bases separating them. The CDR3 DNA follows: TGTGCCAGCAGGCGGGAAGCCGCCTACGAGCAGTACTTC. This encodes CASRREAAYEQYF.

Many counts were recorded for this clonotype. V usage is TRBV7-8 and J usage is TRBJ2-1; D possibly corresponds to TRBD1 (7 bases). This CDR3 is 16 amino acids long. CDR1 is SGHVS, CDR2 FQNEAQ, per germline. V was shortened by 5 bases and J by 3 bases, with 17 bases between the two germline ends. CDR3 in DNA: TGTGCCAGCAGCGCCTACCGACAGGGAGGCTACAATGAGCAGTTCTTC. It translates to CASSAYRQGGYNEQFF.

The chain combines TRBV20-1 with TRBJ2-7; TRBD2 is a possible D gene (5 bases). The CDR3 runs to 14 residues. V was pared by 1 base and J by 0 bases, with 10 bases between. CDR1 is DFQATT and CDR2 is SNEGSKA in the germline V gene (reference sequence). CDR3: CSARVLGSSYEQYF. The CDR3 DNA follows: TGCAGTGCTAGAGTCTTAGGGAGCTCCTACGAGCAGTACTTC.

This clonotype has a handful of counts. The chain joins TRBV6-6 to TRBJ1-1; 9 nucleotides match TRBD1. Germline V CDR1 and CDR2: MNHNY, SVGAGI (reference sequence). The CDR3 has 16 amino acids. V lost 4 bases to trimming and J lost 4 bases; unmatched junction nucleotides: 10. The CDR3, as DNA: TGTGCCAGCAGTTCAACAGGGGGCTCATGGGGCACTGAAGCTTTCTTT. It translates to CASSSTGGSWGTEAFF.

This clonotype was seen a handful of times. This chain links TRBV20-1 with TRBJ1-5; perhaps TRBD1 as D (6 bases). This CDR3 is built from 14 residues. V was shortened by 6 bases and J by 6 bases, with 18 bases between the two germline ends. The germline gives CDR1 DFQATT, CDR2 SNEGSKA (reference sequence). The CDR3 nucleotides are TGCAGTGCAACACCCACAGGGTTCGGTCAGCCCCAGCATTTT. This encodes CSATPTGFGQPQHF.

The rearrangement joins TRBV29-1 to TRBJ1-1; possibly TRBD1 for D (5 bases). Trimming took off 3 bases at V and 3 bases at J, with 14 bases between the two ends. This CDR3 has 14 amino acids. The germline V gene has CDR1 SQVTM and CDR2 ANQGSEA. Here the CDR3 DNA reads TGCAGCGTTGATTGGGGGGATGAGTACACTGAAGCTTTCTTT. It encodes CSVDWGDEYTEAFF. Full variable domain (remainder filled in from reference TRBV29-1 and TRBJ1-1): SAVISQKPSRDICQRGTSLTIQCQVDSQVTMMFWYRQQPGQSLTLIATANQGSEATYESGFVIDKFPISRPNLTFSTLTVSNMSPEDSSIYLCSVDWGDEYTEAFFGQGTRLTVV.

This clonotype was recorded only once. This chain uses TRBV20-1 with TRBJ2-6; TRBD1 might be the D (5 bases). V was clipped by 5 bases and J by 2 bases, with 10 bases between them. Germline values: CDR1 DFQATT, CDR2 SNEGSKA (reference sequence). The length of the CDR3 is 14 residues. For the CDR3, the DNA is TGCAGTGCTCCTTGGACACCTGGGGCCAACGTCCTGACTTTC. Residues: CSAPWTPGANVLTF.

The table lists this clonotype with many counts. The chain combines TRBV2 with TRBJ1-2, with 7 bases that match TRBD1. CDR1 and CDR2 from the germline V gene are SNHLY and FYNNEI. Trimming took 7 bases from V and 7 from J; bases not matched to a gene: 9. The CDR3 contains 13 residues. The CDR3 region has the DNA TGTGCCAGCACTAGACAGGGAATAAGTGGCTACACCTTC. It codes for CASTRQGISGYTF. The variable domain in full, with the rest retrieved from reference TRBV2 and TRBJ1-2, is EPEVTQTPSHQVTQMGQEVILRCVPISNHLYFYWYRQILGQKVEFLVSFYNNEISEKSEIFDDQFSVERPDGSNFTLKIRSTKLEDSAMYFCASTRQGISGYTFGSGTRLTVV.

V is TRBV10-3 and J is TRBJ2-7, with 7 nucleotides matching TRBD1. Trimming removed 8 bases from V and 3 bases from J; junction bases left unmatched: 7. The CDR3 extends over 13 amino acids. The germline CDR1 and CDR2 sequences are ENHRY and SYGVKD. CDR3 amino acids: CAISTGPDYEQYF. Here the CDR3 DNA reads TGTGCCATCTCGACAGGGCCTGACTACGAGCAGTACTTC.

This clonotype was detected ten times or more. This chain uses TRBV20-1 with TRBJ2-1; TRBD2 aligns across 15 bases. The CDR3 runs to 17 residues. The junction had 6 bases not matched to a gene; V was cut back by 5 bases and J by 1 base. Per the germline V gene, CDR1 is DFQATT and CDR2 is SNEGSKA (reference sequence). CDR3 loop: CSAVGTSGRISYNEQFF. Here the CDR3 DNA reads TGCAGTGCTGTGGGGACTAGCGGGAGGATATCCTACAATGAGCAGTTCTTC.

This rearrangement joins TRBV10-3 to TRBJ2-3; 7 bases are a match to TRBD2. The CDR3 covers 13 residues. Germline V lookup: CDR1 ENHRY, CDR2 SYGVKD. The ends lost 10 bases at V and 2 bases at J; junction bases unmatched: 6. The CDR3 coding sequence is TGTGCCACCCGACTAGCAGACACAGATACGCAGTATTTT. Its translation: CATRLADTDTQYF.

As regards this clonotype: Being one base from a much bigger clone, this may be a read error. V is TRBV19 and J is TRBJ2-4; possibly TRBD1 for D (6 bases). The CDR3 loop spans 14 amino acids. Germline CDR1 reads LNHDA; CDR2 reads SQIVND (reference sequence). The CDR3, as DNA: TGTGCCGGTAGGCGATGGGGGCAGTCGAACATTCAGTACTTC. It encodes CAGRRWGQSNIQYF. Filled out from reference TRBV19 and TRBJ2-4, the complete variable domain reads DGGITQSPKYLFRKEGQNVTLSCEQNLNHDAMYWYRQDPGQGLRLIYYSQIVNDFQKGDIAEGYSVSREKKESFPLTVTSAQKNPTAFYLCAGRRWGQSNIQYFGAGTRLSVL.

By its share, this clonotype is medium-sized. The chain employs TRBV23-1 and TRBJ1-6; weak D call: TRBD1 (5 bases). TRBV23-1 is treated as an ORF (open reading frame) with a function not yet certain. V gave up 4 bases and J gave up 10 bases, with 17 bases separating them. The CDR3 has 15 residues. The DNA for the CDR3 is TGCGCCAGCAGTCCGACCCAGGGCCTTTCATCACCCCTCCACTTT. Translated: CASSPTQGLSSPLHF.

The rearrangement uses TRBV5-1 and TRBJ2-5, with 11 bases lining up with TRBD2. Germline CDR1 reads SGHRS; CDR2 reads YFSETQ. The CDR3 extends over 16 amino acids. The ends lost 4 bases at V and 7 bases at J; junction bases unmatched: 12. CDR3 nucleotide sequence: TGCGCCAGCAGCGAGACTAGCGGGATGGGCCCGGGGACCCAGTACTTC. Translated, it gives CASSETSGMGPGTQYF.

This clonotype has a count of ten or more. V usage is TRBV12-3 or TRBV12-4 and J usage is TRBJ2-2; 12 bases map to TRBD1. J lost 6 bases, V lost 5 bases, and 7 bases had no gene match. The CDR3 extends over 16 amino acids. CDR3 nucleotide sequence: TGTGCCAGCAGTCCTGGGACAGGGGGCAGGCCCGGGGAGCTGTTTTTT. Amino acid sequence: CASSPGTGGRPGELFF.

Many counts were recorded for this clonotype. The rearrangement uses TRBV20-1 and TRBJ1-1; a weak D match, TRBD1 (6 bases). The V end was cut by 4 bases, the J end by 3 bases, with 18 bases between. This CDR3 has 15 amino acids. Germline V CDR1 and CDR2: DFQATT, SNEGSKA (reference sequence). CDR3 amino acids: CSAISGPKGDTEAFF. The CDR3 DNA reads TGCAGTGCTATATCGGGCCCGAAGGGGGACACTGAAGCTTTCTTT.

This clonotype turned up a few times. V and J are TRBV20-1 and TRBJ1-5; D is ambiguous. The V gene lost 0 bases and the J gene lost 2 bases, with 5 bases spanning the gap. The CDR3 consists of 13 residues. Germline values: CDR1 DFQATT, CDR2 SNEGSKA (reference sequence). CDR3: CSAREGGNQPQHF. Here the CDR3 DNA reads TGCAGTGCTAGAGAAGGAGGCAATCAGCCCCAGCATTTT.

This clonotype occurred many times. The rearrangement links TRBV6-6 to TRBJ1-3, with no clear D. The CDR3 runs 13 residues. Between the trimmed V and J ends, which lost 7 bases and 0 bases, there was a span of 7 bases. CDR1 and CDR2 from the germline V gene are MNHNY and SVGAGI (reference sequence). CDR3 in DNA: TGTGCCAGCACGTCTACCTCTGGAAACACCATATATTTT. Translating gives CASTSTSGNTIYF.

The CDR3 DNA is TGTGCCAGCAGGATCGACAGGGCGGGCACCGGGGAGCTGTTTTTT. Encoded protein: CASRIDRAGTGELFF. This chain joins TRBV7-3 and TRBJ2-2; 7 nucleotides agree with TRBD1. CDR1 and CDR2 from the germline V gene are SGHTA and FQGTGA. The CDR3 has 15 residues. Germline trimming cut 6 bases from V and 4 bases from J; bases unmatched to any gene: 8.